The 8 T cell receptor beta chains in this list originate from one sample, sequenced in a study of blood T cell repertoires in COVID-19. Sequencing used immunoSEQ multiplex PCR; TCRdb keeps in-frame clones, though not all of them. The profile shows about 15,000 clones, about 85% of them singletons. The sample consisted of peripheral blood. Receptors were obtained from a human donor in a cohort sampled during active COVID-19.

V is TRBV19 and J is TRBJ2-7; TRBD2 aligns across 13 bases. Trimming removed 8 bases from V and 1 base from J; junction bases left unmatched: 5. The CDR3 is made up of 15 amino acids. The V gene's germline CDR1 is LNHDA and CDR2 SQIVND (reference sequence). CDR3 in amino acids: CASRRTSGSSYEQYF. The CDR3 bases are TGTGCCAGTCGCCGGACTAGCGGGAGTTCCTACGAGCAGTACTTC.

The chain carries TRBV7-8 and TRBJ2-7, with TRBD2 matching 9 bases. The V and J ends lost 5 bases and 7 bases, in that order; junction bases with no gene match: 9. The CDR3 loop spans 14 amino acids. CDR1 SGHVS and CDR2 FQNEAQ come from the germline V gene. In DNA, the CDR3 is TGTGCCAGCAGCCAAGACGCGACTAGCGGTGAGCAGTACTTC. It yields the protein CASSQDATSGEQYF.

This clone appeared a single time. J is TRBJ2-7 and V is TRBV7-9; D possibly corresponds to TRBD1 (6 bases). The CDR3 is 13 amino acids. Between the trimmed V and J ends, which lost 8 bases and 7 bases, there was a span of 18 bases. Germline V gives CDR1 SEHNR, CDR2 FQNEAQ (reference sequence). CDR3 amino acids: CASGPGQRSEQYF. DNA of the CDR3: TGTGCCAGCGGTCCGGGACAACGGTCGGAGCAGTACTTC.

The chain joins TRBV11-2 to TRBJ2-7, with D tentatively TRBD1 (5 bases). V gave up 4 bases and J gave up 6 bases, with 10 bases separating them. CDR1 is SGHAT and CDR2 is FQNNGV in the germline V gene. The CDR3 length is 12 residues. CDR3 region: CASSSRGGEQYF. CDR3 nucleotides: TGTGCCAGCAGCTCAAGGGGTGGCGAGCAGTACTTC.

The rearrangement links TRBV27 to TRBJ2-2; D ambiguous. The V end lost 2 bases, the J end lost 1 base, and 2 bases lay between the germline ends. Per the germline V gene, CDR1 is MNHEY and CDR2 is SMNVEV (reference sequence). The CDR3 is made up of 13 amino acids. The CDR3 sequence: CASSLRNTGELFF. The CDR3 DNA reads TGTGCCAGCAGTTTACGGAACACCGGGGAGCTGTTTTTT.

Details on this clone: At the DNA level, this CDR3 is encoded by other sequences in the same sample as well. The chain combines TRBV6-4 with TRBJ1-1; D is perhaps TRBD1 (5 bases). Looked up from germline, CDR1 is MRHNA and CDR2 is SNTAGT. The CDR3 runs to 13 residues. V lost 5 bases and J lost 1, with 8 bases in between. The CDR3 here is CASSLTGNTEAFF. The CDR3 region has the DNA TGTGCCAGCAGTCTTACAGGGAACACTGAAGCTTTCTTT.

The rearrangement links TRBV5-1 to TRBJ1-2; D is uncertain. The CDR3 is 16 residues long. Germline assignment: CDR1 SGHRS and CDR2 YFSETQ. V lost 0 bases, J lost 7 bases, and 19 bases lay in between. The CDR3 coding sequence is TGCGCCAGCAGCTTGGGCGCACCCGCTACGTACAGTGGCTACACCTTC. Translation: CASSLGAPATYSGYTF.

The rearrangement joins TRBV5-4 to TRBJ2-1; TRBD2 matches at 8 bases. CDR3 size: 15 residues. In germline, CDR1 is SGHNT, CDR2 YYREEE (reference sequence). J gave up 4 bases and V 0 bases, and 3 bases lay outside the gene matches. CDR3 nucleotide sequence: TGTGCCAGCAGCTTGGGACTAGCGAGTTACAATGAGCAGTTCTTC. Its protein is CASSLGLASYNEQFF.